This T cell receptor (beta chain) derives from a study of cytomegalovirus exposure and HLA in healthy donors. Whole-study findings and limits: It was reportedly the case that the classifier diagnosed cytomegalovirus status with high specificity and sensitivity.

Amplification used 60 Vbeta primers and 13 Jbeta primers. Clones were read by immunoSEQ multiplex PCR, and TCRdb kept only the in-frame ones, dropping some. This sample has roughly 180,000 clones, with around 80% found just once. On this clone: No antigen is known for it.

This CDR3 contains 14 residues. Germline CDR1 reads MDHEN; CDR2 reads SYDVKM. Trimming took 2 bases from V and 3 from J; bases not matched to a gene: 4. The J gene is TRBJ2-7, the V gene TRBV28, with 7 bases that match TRBD1. The receptor was derived from a young woman in good health and CMV-seropositive. Sequenced material: PBMCs. CDR3: CASSLVGQNYEQYF. DNA of the CDR3: TGTGCCAGCAGTTTAGTGGGACAGAACTACGAGCAGTACTTC.